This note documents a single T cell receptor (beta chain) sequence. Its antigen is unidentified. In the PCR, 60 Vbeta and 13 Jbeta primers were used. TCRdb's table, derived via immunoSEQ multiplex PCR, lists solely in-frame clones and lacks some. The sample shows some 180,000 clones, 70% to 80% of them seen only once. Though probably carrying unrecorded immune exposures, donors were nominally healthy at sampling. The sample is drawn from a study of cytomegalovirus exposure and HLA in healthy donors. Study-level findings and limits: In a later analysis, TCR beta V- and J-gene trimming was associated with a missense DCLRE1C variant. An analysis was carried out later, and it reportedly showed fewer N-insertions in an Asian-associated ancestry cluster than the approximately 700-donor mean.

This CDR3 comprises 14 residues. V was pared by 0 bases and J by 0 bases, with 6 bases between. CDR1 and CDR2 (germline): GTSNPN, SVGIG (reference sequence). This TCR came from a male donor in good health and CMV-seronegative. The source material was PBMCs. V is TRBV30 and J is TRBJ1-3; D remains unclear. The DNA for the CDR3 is TGTGCCTGGAGTGTGAGTGCCTCTGGAAACACCATATATTTT. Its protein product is CAWSVSASGNTIYF.